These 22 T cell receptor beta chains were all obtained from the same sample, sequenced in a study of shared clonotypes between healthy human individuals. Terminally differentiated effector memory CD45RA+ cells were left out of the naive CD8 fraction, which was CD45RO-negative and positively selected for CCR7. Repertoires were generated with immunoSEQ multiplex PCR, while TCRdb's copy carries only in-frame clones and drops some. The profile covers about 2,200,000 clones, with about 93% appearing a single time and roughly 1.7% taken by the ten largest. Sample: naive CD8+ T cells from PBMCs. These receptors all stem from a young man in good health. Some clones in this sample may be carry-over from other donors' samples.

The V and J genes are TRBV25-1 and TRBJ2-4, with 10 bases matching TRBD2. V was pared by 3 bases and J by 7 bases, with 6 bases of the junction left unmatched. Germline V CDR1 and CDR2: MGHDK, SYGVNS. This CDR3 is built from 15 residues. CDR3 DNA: TGTGCCAGCAGTGACCCTAGCGGGAGAAGGAACATTCAGTACTTC. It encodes CASSDPSGRRNIQYF.

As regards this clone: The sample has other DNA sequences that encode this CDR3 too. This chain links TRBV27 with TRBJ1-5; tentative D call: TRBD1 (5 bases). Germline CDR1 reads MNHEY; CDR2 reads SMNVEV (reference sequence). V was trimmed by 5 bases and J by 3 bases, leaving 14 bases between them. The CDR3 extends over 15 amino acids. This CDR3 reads CASSPVGGSNQPQHF. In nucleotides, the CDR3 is TGTGCCAGCAGTCCCGTGGGGGGGTCCAATCAGCCCCAGCATTTT.

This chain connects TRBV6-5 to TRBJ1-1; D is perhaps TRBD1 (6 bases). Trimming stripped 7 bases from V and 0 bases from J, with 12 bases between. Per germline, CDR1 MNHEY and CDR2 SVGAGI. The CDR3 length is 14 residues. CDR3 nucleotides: TGTGCCAGCACCTTAGACAGGCTGAACACTGAAGCTTTCTTT. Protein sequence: CASTLDRLNTEAFF.

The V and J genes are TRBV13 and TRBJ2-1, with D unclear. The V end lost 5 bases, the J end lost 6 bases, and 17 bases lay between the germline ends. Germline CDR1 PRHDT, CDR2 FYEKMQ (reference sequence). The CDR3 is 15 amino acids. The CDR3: CASSLPVGLVNEQFF. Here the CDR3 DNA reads TGTGCCAGCAGCCTCCCGGTGGGTCTGGTCAATGAGCAGTTCTTC.

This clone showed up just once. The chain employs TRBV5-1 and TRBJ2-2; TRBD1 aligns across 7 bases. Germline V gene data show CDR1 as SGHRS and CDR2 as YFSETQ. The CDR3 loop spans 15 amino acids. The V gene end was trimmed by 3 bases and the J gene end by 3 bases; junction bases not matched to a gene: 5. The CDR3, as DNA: TGCGCCAGCAGCTGGTATAGGGGGCACACCGGGGAGCTGTTTTTT. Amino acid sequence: CASSWYRGHTGELFF.

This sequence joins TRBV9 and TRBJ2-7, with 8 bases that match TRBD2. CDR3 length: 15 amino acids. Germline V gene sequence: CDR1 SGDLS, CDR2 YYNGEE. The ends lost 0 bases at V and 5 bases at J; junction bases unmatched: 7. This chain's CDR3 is CASSVGGGPGNEQYF. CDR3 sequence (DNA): TGTGCCAGCAGCGTAGGCGGGGGGCCGGGGAACGAGCAGTACTTC.

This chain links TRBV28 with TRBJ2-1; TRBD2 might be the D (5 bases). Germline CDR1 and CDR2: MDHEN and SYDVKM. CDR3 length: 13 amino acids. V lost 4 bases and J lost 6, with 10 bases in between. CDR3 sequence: CASSSRRGNEQFF. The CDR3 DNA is TGTGCCAGCAGTTCGCGTCGGGGCAATGAGCAGTTCTTC.

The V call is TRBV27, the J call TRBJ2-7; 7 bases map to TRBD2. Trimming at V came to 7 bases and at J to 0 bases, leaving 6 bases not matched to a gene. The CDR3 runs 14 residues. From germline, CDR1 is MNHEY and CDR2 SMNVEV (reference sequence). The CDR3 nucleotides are TGTGCCAGCAAGCTAGCGGTAAGCTCCTACGAGCAGTACTTC. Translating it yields CASKLAVSSYEQYF.

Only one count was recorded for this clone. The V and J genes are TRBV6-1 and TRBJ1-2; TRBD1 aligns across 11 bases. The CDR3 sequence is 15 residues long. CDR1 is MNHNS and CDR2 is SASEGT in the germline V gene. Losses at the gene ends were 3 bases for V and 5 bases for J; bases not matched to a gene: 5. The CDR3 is CASSDRTGGLYGYTF. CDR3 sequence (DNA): TGTGCCAGCAGTGACCGGACAGGGGGCCTGTATGGCTACACCTTC.

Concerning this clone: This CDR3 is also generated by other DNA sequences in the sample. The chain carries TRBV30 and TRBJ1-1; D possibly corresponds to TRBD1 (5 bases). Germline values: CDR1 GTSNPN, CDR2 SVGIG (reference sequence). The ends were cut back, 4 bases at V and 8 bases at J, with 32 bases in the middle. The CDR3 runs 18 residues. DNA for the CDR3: TGTGCCTGGAAAACGGGGGGGAGGAGTGATTCAACTCACTTGGAAGCTTTCTTT. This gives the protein CAWKTGGRSDSTHLEAFF.

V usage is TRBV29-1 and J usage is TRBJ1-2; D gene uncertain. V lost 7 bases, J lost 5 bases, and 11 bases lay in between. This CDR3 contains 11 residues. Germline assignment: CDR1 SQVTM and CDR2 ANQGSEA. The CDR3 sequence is CSAQIEYGYTF. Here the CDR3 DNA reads TGCAGCGCCCAAATTGAATATGGCTACACCTTC. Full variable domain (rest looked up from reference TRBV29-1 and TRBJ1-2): SAVISQKPSRDICQRGTSLTIQCQVDSQVTMMFWYRQQPGQSLTLIATANQGSEATYESGFVIDKFPISRPNLTFSTLTVSNMSPEDSSIYLCSAQIEYGYTFGSGTRLTVV.

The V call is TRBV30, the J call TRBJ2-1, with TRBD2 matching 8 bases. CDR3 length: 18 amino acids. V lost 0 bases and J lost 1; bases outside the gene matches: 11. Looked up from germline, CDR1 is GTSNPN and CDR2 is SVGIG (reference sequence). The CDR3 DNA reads TGTGCCTGGAGTGTACCGCTCCGGGAGCGGGAGTCCTACAATGAGCAGTTCTTC. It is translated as CAWSVPLRERESYNEQFF.

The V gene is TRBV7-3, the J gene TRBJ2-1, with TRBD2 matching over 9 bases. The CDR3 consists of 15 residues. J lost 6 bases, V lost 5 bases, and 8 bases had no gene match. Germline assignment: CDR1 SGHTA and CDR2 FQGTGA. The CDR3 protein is CASSQGLAGRNEQFF. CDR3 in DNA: TGTGCCAGCAGCCAGGGACTAGCTGGCCGCAATGAGCAGTTCTTC.

The CDR3 protein is CASSVGFGTGRTDTQYF. The CDR3 region has the DNA TGTGCCAGCAGCGTAGGTTTCGGGACAGGGAGAACAGATACGCAGTATTTT. The chain employs TRBV9 and TRBJ2-3; 9 bases are shared with TRBD1. CDR3 size: 17 residues. The ends lost 0 bases at V and 3 bases at J; junction bases unmatched: 8. Germline V gives CDR1 SGDLS, CDR2 YYNGEE. Variable domain in full (rest from reference TRBV9 and TRBJ2-3): DSGVTQTPKHLITATGQRVTLRCSPRSGDLSVYWYQQSLDQGLQFLIQYYNGEERAKGNILERFSAQQFPDLHSELNLSSLELGDSALYFCASSVGFGTGRTDTQYFGPGTRLTVL.

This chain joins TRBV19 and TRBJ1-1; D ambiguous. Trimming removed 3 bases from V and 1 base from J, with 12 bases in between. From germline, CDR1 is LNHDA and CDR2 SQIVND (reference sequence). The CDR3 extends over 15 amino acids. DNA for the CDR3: TGTGCCAGTAGTATTCCCCGGCGAGGGAACACTGAAGCTTTCTTT. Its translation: CASSIPRRGNTEAFF.

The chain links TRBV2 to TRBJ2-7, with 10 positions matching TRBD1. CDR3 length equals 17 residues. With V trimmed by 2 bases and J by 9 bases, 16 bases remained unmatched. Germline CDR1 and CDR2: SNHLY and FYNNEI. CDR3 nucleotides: TGTGCCAGCAGTGAAAATCGGGGAGGGACAGGGGTTATCGGGCAGTACTTC. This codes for CASSENRGGTGVIGQYF. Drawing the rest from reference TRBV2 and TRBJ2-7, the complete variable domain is EPEVTQTPSHQVTQMGQEVILRCVPISNHLYFYWYRQILGQKVEFLVSFYNNEISEKSEIFDDQFSVERPDGSNFTLKIRSTKLEDSAMYFCASSENRGGTGVIGQYFGPGTRLTVT.

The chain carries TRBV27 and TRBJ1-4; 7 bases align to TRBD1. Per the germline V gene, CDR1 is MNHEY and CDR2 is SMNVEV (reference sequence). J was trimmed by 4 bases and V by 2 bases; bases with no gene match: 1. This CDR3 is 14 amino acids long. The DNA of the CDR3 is TGTGCCAGCAGTTTACAGGGGGATAATGAAAAACTGTTTTTT. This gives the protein CASSLQGDNEKLFF.

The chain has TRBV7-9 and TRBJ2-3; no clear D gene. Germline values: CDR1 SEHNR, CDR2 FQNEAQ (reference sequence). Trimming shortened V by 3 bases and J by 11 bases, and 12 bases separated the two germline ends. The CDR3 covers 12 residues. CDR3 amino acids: CASSLPMKGQYF. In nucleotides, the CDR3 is TGTGCCAGCAGCTTGCCCATGAAGGGGCAGTATTTT.

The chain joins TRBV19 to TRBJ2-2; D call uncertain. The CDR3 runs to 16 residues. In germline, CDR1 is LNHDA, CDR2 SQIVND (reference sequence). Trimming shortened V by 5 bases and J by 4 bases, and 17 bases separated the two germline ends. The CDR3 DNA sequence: TGTGCCAGTAGTCCAGGACGGAGTCGTTTCACCGGGGAGCTGTTTTTT. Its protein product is CASSPGRSRFTGELFF.

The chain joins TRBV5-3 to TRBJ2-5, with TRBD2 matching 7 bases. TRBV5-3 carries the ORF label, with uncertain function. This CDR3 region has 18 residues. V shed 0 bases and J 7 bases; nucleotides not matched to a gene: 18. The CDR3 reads CARSLEAPEWISGGTQYF. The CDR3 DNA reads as TGTGCCAGAAGCTTGGAAGCCCCAGAGTGGATTTCGGGGGGGACCCAGTACTTC.

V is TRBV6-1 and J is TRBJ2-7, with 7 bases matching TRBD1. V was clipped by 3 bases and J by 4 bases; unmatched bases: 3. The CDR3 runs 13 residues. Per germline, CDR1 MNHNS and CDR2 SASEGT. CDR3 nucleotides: TGTGCCAGCAGTGACGGGACAGCGTACGAGCAGTACTTC. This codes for CASSDGTAYEQYF.

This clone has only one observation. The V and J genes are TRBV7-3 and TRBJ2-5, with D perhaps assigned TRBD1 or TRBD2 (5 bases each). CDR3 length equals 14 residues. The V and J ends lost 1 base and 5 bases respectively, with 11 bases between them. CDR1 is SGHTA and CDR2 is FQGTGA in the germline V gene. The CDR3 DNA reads TGTGCCAGCAGCTTAAACGGTGGGGGTGAGACCCAGTACTTC. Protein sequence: CASSLNGGGETQYF.